This TCR beta chain derives from a study of graft-versus-host responses after intestinal transplantation. Background on the study: Transplant types were multivisceral, liver-intestinal, or isolated intestinal. Induction using anti-thymocyte globulin, followed by tacrolimus and steroids for 2 to 4 years, was given to all recipients.

Data came from immunoSEQ multiplex PCR; TCRdb stores just in-frame clones and leaves some out. This table has 60,000 to 90,000 clones, 90% appearing once. Trimming took 2 bases from V and 7 from J; bases not matched to a gene: 12. Germline values: CDR1 MNHEY, CDR2 SMNVEV (reference sequence). This CDR3 comprises 17 residues. About this clone itself: The target antigen is unknown.

Source: unstimulated CD8+ T cells sorted from spleen or lymph node cells, taken before intestinal transplant. This rearrangement joins TRBV27 to TRBJ2-1; 9 bases match TRBD1. The sequence came from a human donor who received an intestinal transplant. The CDR3 loop reads CASSLGTGTMFGNEQFF. CDR3 in DNA: TGTGCCAGCAGTTTAGGGACAGGGACGATGTTTGGGAATGAGCAGTTCTTC.